What follows is one T cell receptor (beta chain) and its context. Sequenced by immunoSEQ multiplex PCR; TCRdb stores in-frame clones only, minus some. The data show a few hundred thousand clones, just under 90% seen once. This entry comes from a study of blood T cell repertoires in COVID-19. Germline V gene data show CDR1 as SGDLS and CDR2 as YYNGEE. CDR3 length: 15 residues. With V trimmed by 2 bases and J by 5 bases, 3 bases remained unmatched. Donors of Cohort 3 who recovered were those that had two negative PCRs, clearance, or symptom resolution. V usage is TRBV9 and J usage is TRBJ2-2, with 10 bases lining up with TRBD1. Sequencing was performed on PBMCs or T cells enriched from blood (not recorded which). The clonotype originates from a young woman who had recovered from COVID-19. The CDR3 protein is CASSVGGQGTGELFF. The CDR3 DNA sequence: TGTGCCAGCAGCGTGGGGGGACAGGGGACCGGGGAGCTGTTTTTT. The entire variable domain, with the rest obtained from reference TRBV9 and TRBJ2-2, is as follows: DSGVTQTPKHLITATGQRVTLRCSPRSGDLSVYWYQQSLDQGLQFLIQYYNGEERAKGNILERFSAQQFPDLHSELNLSSLELGDSALYFCASSVGGQGTGELFFGEGSRLTVL.